A single sample gave rise to the 15 T cell receptor beta chains below, sequenced in a study of blood T cell repertoires in COVID-19. This table comes from immunoSEQ multiplex PCR, and its TCRdb copy is limited to in-frame clones, with some not included. The sample lists some 74,000 clones; roughly 84% were seen once. The sequenced sample was peripheral blood. The source is a man at least 80 years old with acute or convalescent COVID-19.

The chain carries TRBV5-4 and TRBJ2-3; TRBD1 matches 8 bases. This CDR3 comprises 15 residues. Trimming cost V 0 bases and J 3 bases; bases outside gene matches: 3. Germline assignment: CDR1 SGHNT and CDR2 YYREEE (reference sequence). The CDR3 is CASSLGQGLTDTQYF. As DNA, the CDR3 is TGTGCCAGCAGCTTGGGACAGGGGTTGACAGATACGCAGTATTTT.

The chain is built from TRBV11-2 and TRBJ1-4, with D possibly being TRBD1 (5 bases). Germline CDR1 and CDR2: SGHAT and FQNNGV. Between the trimmed V and J ends, which lost 0 bases and 0 bases, there was a span of 14 bases. This CDR3 is built from 18 residues. The chain's CDR3 is CASSLDQGSLATNEKLFF. The CDR3 region has the DNA TGTGCCAGCAGCTTAGATCAGGGATCCCTAGCAACTAATGAAAAACTGTTTTTT.

The chain carries TRBV28 and TRBJ1-3; unclear D gene. The V end was cut by 6 bases, the J end by 11 bases, with 14 bases between. Germline V lookup: CDR1 MDHEN, CDR2 SYDVKM. The CDR3 length is 12 residues. This chain's CDR3 is CASRTEFGAIYF. In DNA form, the CDR3 reads TGTGCCAGCAGAACGGAGTTTGGCGCCATATATTTT.

This clone was observed a handful of times. The CDR3 reads CASSRPLDRRNTEAFF. In nucleotides, the CDR3 is TGCGCCAGCAGTCGCCCCTTGGACAGGCGCAACACTGAAGCTTTCTTT. The chain carries TRBV23-1 and TRBJ1-1; 7 nucleotides match TRBD1. TRBV23-1 is an ORF, with its function uncertain. The CDR3 length is 16 residues. V was clipped by 4 bases and J by 2 bases; unmatched bases: 10.

V usage is TRBV9 and J usage is TRBJ1-1, with D perhaps TRBD1 (5 bases). Germline V gene data show CDR1 as SGDLS and CDR2 as YYNGEE. V dropped 4 bases and J dropped 1 base, with 11 bases sitting between them. This CDR3 is 14 amino acids long. The CDR3 here is CASSPRGGNTEAFF. CDR3 nucleotide sequence: TGTGCCAGCAGCCCCCGGGGGGGGAACACTGAAGCTTTCTTT.

This chain uses TRBV6-1 with TRBJ2-5, with D possibly matching TRBD2 (6 bases). Germline lookup yields CDR1 MNHNS and CDR2 SASEGT. V lost 1 base to trimming and J lost 5 bases, with 14 bases between them. The CDR3 covers 15 residues. CDR3 in DNA: TGTGCCAGCAGTGAAGTTGGGGGGACCGGGGAGACCCAGTACTTC. Protein sequence: CASSEVGGTGETQYF.

The chain employs TRBV19 and TRBJ2-3; TRBD1 is a possible D gene (6 bases). In germline, CDR1 is LNHDA, CDR2 SQIVND (reference sequence). Trimming removed 6 bases at V and 2 bases at J, with 15 bases between. The CDR3 loop spans 15 amino acids. CDR3 residues: CASRETGYYTDTQYF. The CDR3, as DNA: TGTGCCAGTAGGGAGACAGGTTATTACACAGATACGCAGTATTTT. The full variable domain, with the rest looked up from reference TRBV19 and TRBJ2-3, is DGGITQSPKYLFRKEGQNVTLSCEQNLNHDAMYWYRQDPGQGLRLIYYSQIVNDFQKGDIAEGYSVSREKKESFPLTVTSAQKNPTAFYLCASRETGYYTDTQYFGPGTRLTVL.

J is TRBJ1-3 and V is TRBV3-1 (or the pseudogene TRBV3-2); 7 positions agree with TRBD1. This CDR3 contains 17 residues. After removal of 4 bases from V and 5 bases from J, the junction contained 14 bases not matched to a gene. Germline values: CDR1 LGHDT, CDR2 YNNKEL (reference sequence). The CDR3 is CASSPPGPDRERNTIYF. In DNA, the CDR3 is TGTGCCAGCAGCCCCCCTGGGCCAGACAGGGAAAGAAACACCATATATTTT.

This clone was counted a few times. The chain carries TRBV19 and TRBJ2-1; D is ambiguous. The CDR3 is made up of 15 amino acids. The V gene lost 0 bases and the J gene lost 6 bases, with 12 bases spanning the gap. CDR1 and CDR2 (germline): LNHDA, SQIVND (reference sequence). The CDR3 loop is CASSIDQGIANEQFF. In DNA form, the CDR3 reads TGTGCCAGTAGTATAGATCAAGGTATAGCCAATGAGCAGTTCTTC.

The chain has TRBV5-4 and TRBJ2-1; the match to TRBD1 covers 7 bases. CDR1 and CDR2 from the germline V gene are SGHNT and YYREEE (reference sequence). The CDR3 length is 15 residues. J lost 2 bases, V lost 2 bases, and 4 bases had no gene match. The DNA of the CDR3 is TGTGCCAGCAGCTTAGGGGGCGCCGCCTACAATGAGCAGTTCTTC. This sequence encodes CASSLGGAAYNEQFF.

This chain joins TRBV9 and TRBJ2-5; TRBD2 is a possible D gene (6 bases). This CDR3 contains 15 residues. The germline V gene encodes CDR1 SGDLS and CDR2 YYNGEE. V was trimmed by 0 bases and J by 6 bases, leaving 15 bases between them. CDR3 nucleotide sequence: TGTGCCAGCAGCGTAGATGGCGGGGTTCCTCAGACCCAGTACTTC. Its protein is CASSVDGGVPQTQYF.

The chain carries TRBV28 and TRBJ1-6, with 9 bases identical to TRBD1. CDR3 length: 14 amino acids. With 4 bases clipped from V and 9 bases from J, the junction kept 4 bases outside the gene matches. CDR1 MDHEN and CDR2 SYDVKM come from the germline V gene. The CDR3, as DNA: TGTGCCAGCAGTTCCGGACAGGGGACTTCACCCCTCCACTTT. Its translation: CASSSGQGTSPLHF. The full variable domain, rest sourced from reference TRBV28 and TRBJ1-6, is DVKVTQSSRYLVKRTGEKVFLECVQDMDHENMFWYRQDPGLGLRLIYFSYDVKMKEKGDIPEGYSVSREKKERFSLILESASTNQTSMYLCASSSGQGTSPLHFGNGTRLTVT.

The chain couples TRBV28 to TRBJ2-1, with D perhaps TRBD2 (5 bases). Trimming removed 7 bases at V and 8 bases at J, with 18 bases between. Per germline, CDR1 MDHEN and CDR2 SYDVKM. This CDR3 has 14 amino acids. The CDR3 reads CASNLRGPPHEQFF. For the CDR3, the DNA is TGTGCCAGCAACCTCCGCGGGCCACCTCATGAGCAGTTCTTC.

The CDR3 reads CASLELDTQYF. CDR3 bases: TGTGCCAGCCTGGAGTTGGATACGCAGTATTTT. V gene TRBV12-3 or TRBV12-4 combines with J gene TRBJ2-3; D is uncertain. The length of the CDR3 is 11 residues. Trimming pared 8 bases from V and 6 bases from J, leaving 9 bases between.

The chain employs TRBV10-3 and TRBJ2-7, with TRBD1 identical over 10 bases. The V segment lost 6 bases and the J segment 2 bases; nucleotides outside the gene matches: 16. CDR1 is ENHRY and CDR2 is SYGVKD in the germline V gene. This CDR3 is built from 18 residues. CDR3 DNA: TGTGCCATCAGCGAGATATTATCCGGGACAGGGGACACCTACGAGCAGTACTTC. It is translated as CAISEILSGTGDTYEQYF.